The 18 T cell receptor beta chains in this list originate from one sample, sequenced in a study of blood T cell repertoires in COVID-19. Only in-frame clones appear in the TCRdb table, and some are missing; sequencing was by immunoSEQ multiplex PCR. This table has more than 200,000 clones, about 83% appearing once. The sample comprised peripheral blood. Source of these receptors: a woman aged 50 to 60 with acute or convalescent COVID-19.

The chain couples TRBV5-1 to TRBJ1-1; D may be TRBD1 (6 bases). CDR1 SGHRS and CDR2 YFSETQ come from the germline V gene. Trimming took off 4 bases at V and 5 bases at J, with 18 bases between the two ends. The CDR3 contains 15 residues. DNA of the CDR3: TGCGCCAGCAGCCCAGGAGAGGGAGGGGGTACTGAAGCTTTCTTT. As protein: CASSPGEGGGTEAFF.

The chain employs TRBV2 and TRBJ2-7; D is uncertain. Trimming took 5 bases from V and 0 from J, leaving 17 bases between them. Germline V gene data show CDR1 as SNHLY and CDR2 as FYNNEI. The CDR3 has 16 residues. CDR3 sequence reads: CASSPNDLRSSYEQYF. The CDR3 region has the DNA TGTGCCAGCAGTCCTAATGACTTGAGGAGCTCCTACGAGCAGTACTTC.

This chain links TRBV7-3 with TRBJ2-7; D is undetermined. The ends were cut back, 2 bases at V and 1 base at J, with 6 bases in the middle. The germline V gene encodes CDR1 SGHTA and CDR2 FQGTGA. This CDR3 contains 13 residues. The CDR3 region is CASSLFQSYEQYF. The DNA of the CDR3 is TGTGCCAGCAGCTTATTCCAGTCCTACGAGCAGTACTTC.

The CDR3 DNA follows: TGTGCCAGCAGCGCCAGGGGGGACCGGGACGCCCTGCGGGAGCAGTTCTTC. Translation: CASSARGDRDALREQFF. The gene calls are TRBV9 and TRBJ2-1; weak D call: TRBD1 (7 bases). Germline V CDR1 and CDR2: SGDLS, YYNGEE. This CDR3 is built from 17 residues. V was shortened by 3 bases and J by 10 bases, with 26 bases between the two germline ends.

This sequence joins TRBV4-2 and TRBJ2-5; the match to TRBD2 covers 7 bases. There are 16 residues in the CDR3. The J segment lost 2 bases and the V segment lost 0 bases, leaving 6 bases of the junction unmatched. CDR1 LGHNA and CDR2 YNFKEQ come from the germline V gene. As DNA, the CDR3 is TGTGCCAGCAGCCAAGAGGCGTCTAGCGGACAAGAGACCCAGTACTTC. Its protein is CASSQEASSGQETQYF.

J is TRBJ1-1 and V is TRBV19; tentatively, D is TRBD1 (5 bases). With 3 bases removed from V and 3 bases from J, the gap between germline ends came to 11 bases. Germline CDR1 LNHDA, CDR2 SQIVND (reference sequence). CDR3 size: 14 residues. The CDR3 region is CASSIHAGDTEAFF. The DNA for the CDR3 is TGTGCCAGTAGTATTCATGCGGGGGACACTGAAGCTTTCTTT.

This clone was counted once. The V and J genes are TRBV6-5 and TRBJ1-6; D is ambiguous. The CDR3 spans 14 residues. V was shortened by 5 bases and J by 10 bases, with 15 bases between the two germline ends. Germline V gene data show CDR1 as MNHEY and CDR2 as SVGAGI. Here the CDR3 reads CASSPPARGSPLHF. In DNA form, the CDR3 reads TGTGCCAGCAGTCCCCCCGCGCGAGGGTCACCCCTCCACTTT.

Worth noting for this clone: This same CDR3 is encoded by further DNA sequences in the sample. The CDR3 reads CASSLGHSTDTQYF. The CDR3 DNA reads as TGCGCCAGCAGCTTGGGACATTCCACAGATACGCAGTATTTT. This chain joins TRBV5-1 and TRBJ2-3; D not resolved. Germline values: CDR1 SGHRS, CDR2 YFSETQ. The CDR3 covers 14 residues. V was clipped by 0 bases and J by 2 bases, with 7 bases between them.

The chain is built from TRBV24-1 and TRBJ2-1, with 13 bases fitting TRBD2. Germline assignment: CDR1 KGHDR and CDR2 SFDVKD. CDR3 length: 18 residues. V shed 9 bases, J shed 0 bases, and the junction held 10 bases outside the gene matches. Here the CDR3 DNA reads TGTGCCACCTCCGGGACTAGCGGGGCGGCATTCTCCTACAATGAGCAGTTCTTC. Protein product: CATSGTSGAAFSYNEQFF.

The rearrangement links TRBV6-5 to TRBJ1-1, with a tentative D call TRBD1 (5 bases). The CDR3 covers 11 residues. Trimming shortened V by 6 bases and J by 11 bases, and 13 bases separated the two germline ends. Germline CDR1 and CDR2: MNHEY and SVGAGI. The chain's CDR3 is CASSVLGLAFF. The CDR3 bases are TGTGCCAGCAGCGTACTGGGGCTGGCTTTCTTT.

The rearrangement links TRBV30 to TRBJ1-1, with D uncertain. CDR3 length: 15 amino acids. V was cut by 4 bases and J by 3 bases, with 18 bases left in between. Per germline, CDR1 GTSNPN and CDR2 SVGIG (reference sequence). The CDR3 sequence: CAWNGGLGWDTEAFF. The CDR3 region has the DNA TGTGCCTGGAATGGAGGTTTAGGTTGGGACACTGAAGCTTTCTTT.

This chain links TRBV6-1 with TRBJ2-1; D not certain. The germline V gene encodes CDR1 MNHNS and CDR2 SASEGT. Trimming took 0 bases from V and 10 from J, leaving 10 bases between them. The CDR3 extends over 13 amino acids. DNA for the CDR3: TGTGCCAGCAGTGAAGCCAGCGTTTACGAGCAGTTCTTC. It is translated as CASSEASVYEQFF.

The CDR3: CASGTDYEQYF. The CDR3 DNA reads TGCGCCAGCGGGACAGACTACGAGCAGTACTTC. The chain has TRBV10-1 and TRBJ2-7, with 7 bases lining up with TRBD1. The CDR3 length is 11 residues. Trimming removed 8 bases from V and 3 bases from J; junction bases left unmatched: 1. In germline, CDR1 is WNHNN, CDR2 SYGVQD (reference sequence).

This chain links TRBV18 with TRBJ2-2; no firm D call. Trimming cost V 4 bases and J 5 bases, with 14 bases left between them. This CDR3 comprises 15 residues. Looked up from germline, CDR1 is KGHSH and CDR2 is LQKENI. The CDR3 DNA is TGTGCCAGCTCACTGTCCATTTCGGAGACCGGGGAGCTGTTTTTT. It codes for CASSLSISETGELFF. Based on the CDR3 plus reference TRBV18 and TRBJ2-2, the full variable domain is NAGVMQNPRHLVRRRGQEARLRCSPMKGHSHVYWYRQLPEEGLKFMVYLQKENIIDESGMPKERFSAEFPKEGPSILRIQQVVRGDSAAYFCASSLSISETGELFFGEGSRLTVL.

The chain is built from TRBV28 and TRBJ2-7; 8 nucleotides line up with TRBD1. Germline loops: CDR1 MDHEN, CDR2 SYDVKM. This CDR3 contains 17 residues. Unmatched junction bases numbered 15, after V lost 5 bases and J lost 3 bases. The CDR3 reads CASSPPFGTGGNYEQYF. The CDR3 bases are TGTGCCAGCAGTCCCCCTTTTGGGACAGGTGGTAACTACGAGCAGTACTTC.

The rearrangement joins TRBV27 to TRBJ2-6; D is unclear. Germline-derived CDR1 and CDR2 are MNHEY and SMNVEV (reference sequence). Between the trimmed V and J ends, which lost 11 bases and 0 bases, there was a span of 8 bases. CDR3 length: 13 amino acids. The CDR3 reads CALGSSGANVLTF. In DNA, the CDR3 is TGTGCCCTTGGTAGCTCTGGGGCCAACGTCCTGACTTTC.

V gene TRBV10-3 combines with J gene TRBJ2-3; a possible D gene is TRBD2 (6 bases). Germline CDR1 ENHRY, CDR2 SYGVKD. Deletions cut 2 bases from V and 4 bases from J, with 10 bases between. CDR3 size: 14 residues. Written as DNA, the CDR3 is TGTGCCATCAGTGAGGGCGGGGCTTCAGATACGCAGTATTTT. Translating it yields CAISEGGASDTQYF.

The chain is built from TRBV5-5 and TRBJ2-3; 9 bases line up with TRBD2. V lost 1 base, J lost 6 bases, and 6 bases stayed unmatched. This CDR3 is 15 amino acids long. Germline V gene lookup returns CDR1 SGHKS and CDR2 YYEKEE (reference sequence). The CDR3 is CASSLPAGGSDTQYF. In DNA, the CDR3 is TGTGCCAGCAGCTTGCCAGCGGGAGGTTCGGATACGCAGTATTTT. Variable domain in full (rest from reference TRBV5-5 and TRBJ2-3): DAGVTQSPTHLIKTRGQQVTLRCSPISGHKSVSWYQQVLGQGPQFIFQYYEKEERGRGNFPDRFSARQFPNYSSELNVNALLLGDSALYLCASSLPAGGSDTQYFGPGTRLTVL.